Shown below are 6 T cell receptor beta chains from a single sample sequenced in a study of identical twins. MiXCR, applied by TCRdb to the 5' RACE reads, yields one record per CDR3 protein. The repertoire includes around 1.7 million distinct CDR3 sequences, about 32% of them detected once, and 0.25% to 0.3% sits in the top ten. Sequenced sample: cord blood. The source of these receptors is a newborn girl in good health.

This clonotype turned up a few times. The CDR3 loop is CASSQFTSGYTF. DNA for the CDR3: TGTGCCAGCAGCCAATTTACTAGCGGCTACACCTTC. The chain combines TRBV3-1 with TRBJ1-2; D remains ambiguous. Germline V gene data show CDR1 as LGHDT and CDR2 as YNNKEL (reference sequence). The V and J ends lost 2 bases and 8 bases respectively, with 9 bases between them. CDR3 size: 12 residues. The complete variable domain, with remaining parts taken from reference TRBV3-1 and TRBJ1-2, reads DTAVSQTPKYLVTQMGNDKSIKCEQNLGHDTMYWYKQDSKKFLKIMFSYNNKELIINETVPNRFSPKSPDKAHLNLHINSLELGDSAVYFCASSQFTSGYTFGSGTRLTVV.

This rearrangement joins TRBV27 to TRBJ2-2, with D perhaps matching TRBD1 (5 bases). Deletions cut 4 bases from V and 7 bases from J, with 16 bases between. From germline, CDR1 is MNHEY and CDR2 SMNVEV (reference sequence). CDR3 length: 15 amino acids. The CDR3 here is CASSSPQVSGGELFF. The CDR3, as DNA: TGTGCCAGCAGTTCTCCACAGGTGTCGGGCGGGGAGCTGTTTTTT.

As to this clonotype: A read error may produce the germline difference seen at one junction end. The chain is built from TRBV11-2 and TRBJ2-5; TRBD2 matches at 7 bases. Germline V lookup: CDR1 SGHAT, CDR2 FQNNGV. The CDR3 totals 13 residues. CDR3: CAGSPRLAVRQYF. The CDR3 nucleotides read TGTGCCGGCAGCCCAAGACTAGCCGTCAGACAGTACTTC.

This clonotype has only a few counts. The chain carries TRBV6-2 or TRBV6-3 and TRBJ1-1, with TRBD1 identical over 7 bases. V dropped 6 bases and J dropped 0; count of bases not matched to a gene: 10. The CDR3 totals 16 residues. Germline lookup yields CDR1 MNHEY and CDR2 SVGEGT. DNA for the CDR3: TGTGCCAGCAGGCCCCCCCAGGGGGAAATGAACACTGAAGCTTTCTTT. Amino acid sequence: CASRPPQGEMNTEAFF.

In this sample, this clonotype turned up many times. CDR3 residues: CASSKQGAYEQYF. The CDR3 DNA sequence: TGTGCCAGCAGTAAACAGGGGGCGTACGAGCAGTACTTC. This chain links TRBV2 with TRBJ2-7, with 9 bases that match TRBD1. With V trimmed by 5 bases and J by 4 bases, 3 bases remained unmatched. The CDR3 has 13 residues. CDR1 and CDR2 (germline): SNHLY, FYNNEI.

This clonotype was picked up a small number of times. The chain recombines TRBV28 with TRBJ2-1; tentatively, D is TRBD2 (6 bases). V dropped 3 bases and J dropped 0 bases, with 15 bases sitting between them. There are 17 residues in the CDR3. The germline CDR1 and CDR2 sequences are MDHEN and SYDVKM. The CDR3 region has the DNA TGTGCCAGCAGTTTGTGGGCAGGGAGGAGCTCCTACAATGAGCAGTTCTTC. Translated: CASSLWAGRSSYNEQFF.